The 7 T cell receptor beta chains listed next were all sequenced from one sample in a study of T-cell reconstitution after alpha-beta-depleted transplantation in children. The TCRbeta library incorporated unique molecular identifiers. One entry per CDR3 protein, called by TCRdb with MiXCR from the PCR reads. This sample carries over 550,000 distinct CDR3 sequences, roughly 10% of them seen once, and the ten largest clones take about 4%. The specimen was PBMCs from the stem cell graft donor, collected from the stem cell graft. The receptors here all came from a human donor who donated a stem cell graft to a child with acute myeloid leukemia.

This clonotype showed up just a few times. This chain connects TRBV3-1 to TRBJ1-5; a possible D gene is TRBD1 (6 bases). There are 16 residues in the CDR3. Germline lookup yields CDR1 LGHDT and CDR2 YNNKEL (reference sequence). Deletions cut 1 base from V and 4 bases from J, with 14 bases between. In DNA, the CDR3 is TGTGCCAGCAGCCAAGGGAGTACAGGGACGAATCAGCCCCAGCATTTT. Encoded protein: CASSQGSTGTNQPQHF. The complete variable domain, with remaining parts taken from reference TRBV3-1 and TRBJ1-5, reads DTAVSQTPKYLVTQMGNDKSIKCEQNLGHDTMYWYKQDSKKFLKIMFSYNNKELIINETVPNRFSPKSPDKAHLNLHINSLELGDSAVYFCASSQGSTGTNQPQHFGDGTRLSIL.

The rearrangement joins TRBV20-1 to TRBJ2-7, with D perhaps TRBD1 or TRBD2 (6 bases each). The CDR3 has 14 amino acids. V was shortened by 6 bases and J by 0 bases, with 15 bases between the two germline ends. Per germline, CDR1 DFQATT and CDR2 SNEGSKA (reference sequence). This CDR3 is CSAEGHRSSYEQYF. The CDR3 nucleotides are TGCAGTGCGGAGGGACACAGGAGCTCCTACGAGCAGTACTTC.

There are a few counts of this clonotype. This chain links TRBV12-3 or TRBV12-4 with TRBJ2-2; possible D gene TRBD2, 6 bases. V lost 5 bases, J lost 6 bases, and 13 bases lay in between. This CDR3 is 14 amino acids long. DNA for the CDR3: TGTGCCAGCAGTCTTAGCGGAACGTCCGGGGAGCTGTTTTTT. This sequence encodes CASSLSGTSGELFF.

This clonotype came up a few times. This chain links TRBV12-3 or TRBV12-4 with TRBJ2-2; tentatively, D is TRBD2 (7 bases). The CDR3 length is 17 residues. Trimming left V 2 bases short and J 5 bases short, with 18 bases between. In nucleotides, the CDR3 is TGTGCCAGCAGTTTATTATTGGGGGGGCGCGGTACCGGGGAGCTGTTTTTT. As protein: CASSLLLGGRGTGELFF.

In this sample, this clonotype turned up a few times. The rearrangement joins TRBV11-1 to TRBJ1-1; a weak D match, TRBD1 (6 bases). The length of the CDR3 is 15 residues. Trimming cost V 1 base and J 3 bases, with 12 bases left between them. The germline V gene encodes CDR1 SGHAT and CDR2 FQDESV (reference sequence). The CDR3 nucleotides read TGTGCCAGCAGCTTAGGGGGGGGCGCGGACACTGAAGCTTTCTTT. Residues: CASSLGGGADTEAFF.

The V call is TRBV20-1, the J call TRBJ2-7; no reliable D call. The CDR3 runs to 15 residues. V gave up 4 bases and J gave up 1 base, with 17 bases separating them. Germline V CDR1 and CDR2: DFQATT, SNEGSKA (reference sequence). DNA of the CDR3: TGCAGTGCTACCTCATTTCACACGGAATCCTACGAGCAGTACTTC. Translating gives CSATSFHTESYEQYF.

This clonotype was seen a handful of times. J is TRBJ1-1 and V is TRBV18; D remains ambiguous. The V end lost 3 bases, the J end lost 5 bases, and 7 bases lay between the germline ends. The CDR3 has 12 residues. Germline V CDR1 and CDR2: KGHSH, LQKENI. The CDR3 spells CASSPGVTEAFF. CDR3 DNA: TGTGCCAGCTCACCCGGGGTAACTGAAGCTTTCTTT.